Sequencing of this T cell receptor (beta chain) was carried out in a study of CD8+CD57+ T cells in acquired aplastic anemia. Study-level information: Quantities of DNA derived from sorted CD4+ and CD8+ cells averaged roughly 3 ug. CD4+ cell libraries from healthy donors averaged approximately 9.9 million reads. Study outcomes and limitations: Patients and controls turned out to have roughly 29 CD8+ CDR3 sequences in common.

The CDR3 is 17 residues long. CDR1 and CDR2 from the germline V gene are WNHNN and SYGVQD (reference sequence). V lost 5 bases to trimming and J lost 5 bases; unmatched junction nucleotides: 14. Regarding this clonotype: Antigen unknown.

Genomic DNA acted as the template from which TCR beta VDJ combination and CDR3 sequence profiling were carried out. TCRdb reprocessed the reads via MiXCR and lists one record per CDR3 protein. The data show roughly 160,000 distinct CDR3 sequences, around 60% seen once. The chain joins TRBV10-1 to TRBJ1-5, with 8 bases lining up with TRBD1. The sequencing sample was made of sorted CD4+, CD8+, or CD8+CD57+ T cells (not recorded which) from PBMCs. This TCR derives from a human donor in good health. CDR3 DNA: TGCGCCAGCAGTACACGGGCGGACAGGGACGGTCATCAGCCCCAGCATTTT. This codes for CASSTRADRDGHQPQHF.